This T cell receptor (beta chain) was retrieved from a study of blood T cell repertoires in COVID-19. The overall study: Acute and convalescent COVID-19 samples came from the United States, Italy and Spain. PBMCs, B-cell-depleted T cells, or T cells provided the cDNA or gDNA that made up the material.

Original data processing: Estimation of nucleated cell counts relied on the amplification of reference gene primers. The repertoire was sequenced with immunoSEQ multiplex PCR; TCRdb's copy has only in-frame clones and lacks some. The DNA was the basis for D and trimming; V, J and clone size are from that table. The sample includes approximately 110,000 clones, roughly 80% of them seen just once. The CDR3 runs 13 residues. CDR1 is LNHDA, CDR2 SQIVND, per germline (reference sequence). V was shortened by 6 bases and J by 4 bases, with 12 bases between the two germline ends. Seattle researchers signed up patients amid active infection and tracked them longitudinally.

The J gene is TRBJ1-2, the V gene TRBV19, with D possibly TRBD1 on 5 matching bases. This clonotype was obtained from a man older than 75 with COVID-19, enrolled during active disease. The material sequenced was peripheral blood. CDR3 nucleotides: TGTGCCAGTAGCTCATTCGACAGCTATGGCTACACCTTC. Translated, it gives CASSSFDSYGYTF.